Each of the 30 T cell receptor beta chains below was sequenced from the same sample in a study of blood T cell repertoires in COVID-19. TCRdb's table, derived via immunoSEQ multiplex PCR, lists solely in-frame clones and lacks some. This sample has a few hundred thousand clones, with around nine tenths found just once. Sequencing input: peripheral blood. Receptors originate from a human donor in a cohort sampled during active COVID-19.

This clone occurred once. The chain uses TRBV2 and TRBJ2-7; 7 nucleotides agree with TRBD1. The ends lost 3 bases at V and 2 bases at J; junction bases unmatched: 13. This CDR3 comprises 17 residues. CDR1 and CDR2 from the germline V gene are SNHLY and FYNNEI. Here the CDR3 DNA reads TGTGCCAGCAGTGACGACGCGCCAGGACAGGTACCCTACGAGCAGTACTTC. Translated: CASSDDAPGQVPYEQYF.

The CDR3 reads CASSYAPTEGYTF. The DNA for the CDR3 is TGTGCCAGCAGTTACGCCCCGACGGAGGGCTACACCTTC. The rearrangement links TRBV6-6 to TRBJ1-2; no firm D call. The CDR3 loop spans 13 amino acids. Trimming shortened V by 2 bases and J by 8 bases, and 12 bases separated the two germline ends. The germline V gene has CDR1 MNHNY and CDR2 SVGAGI (reference sequence).

The rearrangement joins TRBV28 to TRBJ2-7; D might be TRBD1 (5 bases). V lost 2 bases and J 5 bases, leaving 16 bases between the germline ends. The V gene's germline CDR1 is MDHEN and CDR2 SYDVKM. This CDR3 spans 15 amino acids. The CDR3 region is CASSLKPQGPDEQYF. The CDR3 DNA reads as TGTGCCAGCAGTTTAAAGCCGCAGGGCCCAGACGAGCAGTACTTC.

The rearrangement links TRBV6-5 to TRBJ2-1; no definite D call. The CDR3 sequence is 13 residues long. Germline-derived CDR1 and CDR2 are MNHEY and SVGAGI. Trimming cost V 8 bases and J 4 bases, with 12 bases left between them. CDR3 coding DNA: TGTGCCAGCGGGTTAGCCCGGTACAATGAGCAGTTCTTC. As protein: CASGLARYNEQFF.

The chain joins TRBV6-6 to TRBJ1-6, with D possibly TRBD1 on 6 matching bases. In germline, CDR1 is MNHNY, CDR2 SVGAGI (reference sequence). CDR3 length: 18 amino acids. The V end was cut by 5 bases, the J end by 10 bases, with 27 bases between. The CDR3 bases are TGTGCCAGCAGTCAATCCTCAGGGGTAGGTCTGGAGTACTCACCCCTCCACTTT. It yields the protein CASSQSSGVGLEYSPLHF.

This chain connects TRBV6-4 to TRBJ1-5; D is perhaps TRBD1 (5 bases). This CDR3 is built from 13 residues. Trimming took 2 bases from V and 9 from J, leaving 11 bases between them. From germline, CDR1 is MRHNA and CDR2 SNTAGT. The CDR3 loop is CASSDVGGGPQHF. CDR3 coding DNA: TGTGCCAGCAGTGACGTTGGGGGGGGGCCCCAGCATTTT.

Note on this clone: The identical CDR3 is also encoded by other nucleotide sequences in the sample. This chain joins TRBV12-3 or TRBV12-4 and TRBJ1-5, with D possibly matching TRBD1 (5 bases). This CDR3 spans 11 amino acids. Trimming took 1 base from V and 11 from J, leaving 6 bases between them. The CDR3 coding sequence is TGTGCCAGCAGTTTAGGGGGGGCCCAGCATTTT. It specifies CASSLGGAQHF.

The V and J genes are TRBV29-1 and TRBJ1-1; D is unclear. The CDR3 runs 18 residues. The germline V gene has CDR1 SQVTM and CDR2 ANQGSEA. V was cut by 1 base and J by 1 base, with 22 bases left in between. The CDR3 protein is CSVEGLGIAFGSNTEAFF. The CDR3 coding sequence is TGCAGCGTTGAAGGGTTAGGTATAGCATTTGGTTCGAACACTGAAGCTTTCTTT.

The chain recombines TRBV15 with TRBJ1-1; TRBD1 aligns across 7 bases. The length of the CDR3 is 18 residues. The V and J ends lost 1 base and 1 base, in that order; junction bases with no gene match: 12. Germline CDR1 and CDR2: LNHNV and YYDKDF (reference sequence). CDR3 sequence reads: CATSRVPYRGWGNTEAFF. The CDR3 DNA reads as TGTGCCACCAGCAGAGTTCCCTACAGGGGCTGGGGGAACACTGAAGCTTTCTTT.

This clone was observed a handful of times. V gene TRBV14 combines with J gene TRBJ2-2; a weak D match, TRBD1 (5 bases). The germline CDR1 and CDR2 sequences are SGHDN and FVKESK. Trimming left V 0 bases short and J 6 bases short, with 8 bases between. This CDR3 region has 14 residues. CDR3 protein: CASSQDRVAGELFF. Here the CDR3 DNA reads TGTGCCAGCAGCCAAGACAGGGTTGCCGGGGAGCTGTTTTTT. Using reference TRBV14 and TRBJ2-2 for the parts outside the CDR3, the full variable domain is EAGVTQFPSHSVIEKGQTVTLRCDPISGHDNLYWYRRVMGKEIKFLLHFVKESKQDESGMPNNRFLAERTGGTYSTLKVQPAELEDSGVYFCASSQDRVAGELFFGEGSRLTVL.

V gene TRBV19 combines with J gene TRBJ2-7; possible D gene TRBD2, 6 bases. Germline CDR1 LNHDA, CDR2 SQIVND (reference sequence). V dropped 3 bases and J dropped 3 bases, with 12 bases sitting between them. The length of the CDR3 is 14 residues. As DNA, the CDR3 is TGTGCCAGTAGTATTGGGCTAGCGCTCTACGAGCAGTACTTC. Translating gives CASSIGLALYEQYF.

The V gene is TRBV30, the J gene TRBJ1-4; 11 positions match TRBD1. The CDR3 loop spans 17 amino acids. Germline CDR1 is GTSNPN and CDR2 is SVGIG (reference sequence). V shed 1 base, J shed 6 bases, and the junction held 10 bases outside the gene matches. The CDR3 DNA sequence: TGTGCCTGGAGTGGATTCGGGACAGGGGGTAATGATGAAAAACTGTTTTTT. This encodes CAWSGFGTGGNDEKLFF.

The chain joins TRBV5-1 to TRBJ1-4, with D perhaps TRBD1 (5 bases). CDR1 and CDR2 (germline): SGHRS, YFSETQ. V dropped 4 bases and J dropped 6 bases, with 16 bases sitting between them. CDR3 length: 15 amino acids. In nucleotides, the CDR3 is TGCGCCAGCAGCCTGATATCGGGAGGGGATGAAAAACTGTTTTTT. Protein product: CASSLISGGDEKLFF.

The J gene is TRBJ2-3, the V gene TRBV11-3, with unresolved D. Germline V gene sequence: CDR1 SGHNT, CDR2 YENEEA. Deletions cut 1 base from V and 0 bases from J, with 8 bases between. The CDR3 runs 15 residues. The CDR3 spells CASSLGGASTDTQYF. The DNA for the CDR3 is TGTGCCAGCAGCTTAGGCGGAGCTAGCACAGATACGCAGTATTTT. Using reference TRBV11-3 and TRBJ2-3 for the parts outside the CDR3, the full variable domain is EAGVVQSPRYKIIEKKQPVAFWCNPISGHNTLYWYLQNLGQGPELLIRYENEEAVDDSQLPKDRFSAERLKGVDSTLKIQPAELGDSAVYLCASSLGGASTDTQYFGPGTRLTVL.

This clone occurred once. This sequence joins TRBV4-2 and TRBJ2-3, with D unresolved. The CDR3 consists of 15 residues. Germline-derived CDR1 and CDR2 are LGHNA and YNFKEQ. Between the trimmed V and J ends, which lost 1 base and 5 bases, there was a span of 13 bases. CDR3 coding DNA: TGTGCCAGCAGCCAAGTCGAGTTAGCCGTAGATACGCAGTATTTT. It yields the protein CASSQVELAVDTQYF.

Comments on this clone: The same CDR3 is also encoded by other DNA sequences in this sample. The rearrangement uses TRBV27 and TRBJ2-1, with 8 bases identical to TRBD2. This CDR3 has 15 residues. V shed 3 bases and J 7 bases; nucleotides not matched to a gene: 8. Germline assignment: CDR1 MNHEY and CDR2 SMNVEV (reference sequence). CDR3 region: CASSLFAGGGNEQFF. In nucleotides, the CDR3 is TGTGCCAGCAGTTTGTTCGCGGGAGGAGGGAATGAGCAGTTCTTC.

The chain couples TRBV5-4 to TRBJ2-1, with 8 bases that match TRBD1. V lost 4 bases, J lost 7 bases, and 10 bases stayed unmatched. CDR1 and CDR2 from the germline V gene are SGHNT and YYREEE (reference sequence). CDR3 length: 15 residues. This CDR3 reads CASSILSDRVNEQFF. DNA for the CDR3: TGTGCCAGCAGCATACTGTCGGACAGGGTAAATGAGCAGTTCTTC.

The chain joins TRBV5-4 to TRBJ1-2; no clear D. This CDR3 has 15 residues. Trimming removed 0 bases from V and 6 bases from J, with 15 bases in between. Per germline, CDR1 SGHNT and CDR2 YYREEE (reference sequence). CDR3 region: CASSLGRASRDGYTF. In nucleotides, the CDR3 is TGTGCCAGCAGCTTGGGGAGGGCTTCGAGGGATGGCTACACCTTC.

The chain is built from TRBV6-5 and TRBJ1-1; TRBD1 matches 7 bases. Germline V gene lookup returns CDR1 MNHEY and CDR2 SVGAGI. V lost 0 bases to trimming and J lost 4 bases; unmatched junction nucleotides: 5. There are 15 residues in the CDR3. The CDR3 here is CASSYSTGLGTEAFF. The CDR3, as DNA: TGTGCCAGCAGTTACTCGACAGGGTTGGGCACTGAAGCTTTCTTT.

The genes are TRBV15 and TRBJ2-7; 11 bases match TRBD2. Germline V gives CDR1 LNHNV, CDR2 YYDKDF (reference sequence). V shed 3 bases and J 5 bases; nucleotides not matched to a gene: 9. This CDR3 spans 16 amino acids. The CDR3 sequence: CATSSSVAGGLDEQYF. DNA for the CDR3: TGTGCCACCAGCAGCTCAGTAGCGGGAGGGTTGGACGAGCAGTACTTC.

The J gene is TRBJ2-1, the V gene TRBV4-1; no firm D call. V was cut by 4 bases and J by 0 bases, with 13 bases left in between. The CDR3 extends over 16 amino acids. Germline V gene lookup returns CDR1 MGHRA and CDR2 YSYEKL. CDR3 residues: CASSPVVPLSYNEQFF. The CDR3 DNA reads TGCGCCAGCAGCCCTGTAGTTCCACTCTCCTACAATGAGCAGTTCTTC.

The rearrangement uses TRBV12-3 or TRBV12-4 and TRBJ1-5; a weak D match, TRBD1 (5 bases). The V end was cut by 5 bases, the J end by 11 bases, with 16 bases between. The CDR3 sequence is 13 residues long. DNA for the CDR3: TGTGCCAGCAGTCCTGGGACTTCCGAGACCCAGCATTTT. Its protein is CASSPGTSETQHF.

The chain employs TRBV6-1 and TRBJ2-7; TRBD2 agrees at 7 bases. The germline CDR1 and CDR2 sequences are MNHNS and SASEGT. There are 15 residues in the CDR3. V shed 0 bases and J 1 base; nucleotides not matched to a gene: 3. CDR3 sequence (DNA): TGTGCCAGCAGTGAAGCGGCCGGGGGGTCCTACGAGCAGTACTTC. Amino acids: CASSEAAGGSYEQYF.

V is TRBV9 and J is TRBJ2-3, with D possibly matching TRBD1 (5 bases). Germline V gives CDR1 SGDLS, CDR2 YYNGEE. The CDR3 sequence is 16 residues long. Trimming pared 4 bases from V and 5 bases from J, leaving 20 bases between. The CDR3 loop is CASSTWGATRQDTQYF. In DNA, the CDR3 is TGTGCCAGCAGCACCTGGGGCGCCACGCGGCAAGATACGCAGTATTTT.

J is TRBJ1-4 and V is TRBV4-2; tentative D call: TRBD1 (5 bases). The CDR3 loop spans 13 amino acids. Trimming took 10 bases from V and 5 from J, leaving 14 bases between them. Germline lookup yields CDR1 LGHNA and CDR2 YNFKEQ. The CDR3 reads CATGDSRNEKLFF. The CDR3 nucleotides read TGTGCCACCGGGGACTCCCGCAATGAAAAACTGTTTTTT.

The genes are TRBV5-6 and TRBJ1-2; D is unclear. Per germline, CDR1 SGHDT and CDR2 YYEEEE. The CDR3 is made up of 16 amino acids. V was shortened by 2 bases and J by 1 base, with 15 bases between the two germline ends. CDR3: CASSLYRISDNYGYTF. The CDR3 nucleotides are TGTGCCAGCAGCTTATACAGAATTTCGGATAACTATGGCTACACCTTC.

The rearrangement uses TRBV10-1 and TRBJ1-1; possibly TRBD1 for D (5 bases). Germline V gives CDR1 WNHNN, CDR2 SYGVQD (reference sequence). The germline V and J ends were trimmed by 2 bases and 6 bases, with 10 bases remaining between them. This CDR3 comprises 13 residues. CDR3 sequence reads: CASSEAGGAEAFF. In nucleotides, the CDR3 is TGCGCCAGCAGTGAGGCGGGGGGGGCTGAAGCTTTCTTT.

The chain couples TRBV18 to TRBJ2-3, with D tentatively TRBD2 (5 bases). V was clipped by 3 bases and J by 5 bases, with 15 bases between them. The V gene's germline CDR1 is KGHSH and CDR2 LQKENI. The CDR3 is 15 residues long. The CDR3, as DNA: TGTGCCAGCTCACCCCTCGGAGAGGGTTTAGATACGCAGTATTTT. Amino acid sequence: CASSPLGEGLDTQYF.

This sequence joins TRBV7-9 and TRBJ2-3, with D possibly TRBD1 on 5 matching bases. V was clipped by 5 bases and J by 4 bases, with 16 bases between them. The germline V gene encodes CDR1 SEHNR and CDR2 FQNEAQ (reference sequence). The CDR3 runs 15 residues. The DNA for the CDR3 is TGTGCCAGCAGCCTGAGGTCTGGGGCGGCAGATACGCAGTATTTT. The encoded protein is CASSLRSGAADTQYF.

The CDR3 is CASSLASGGWSTDTQYF. The CDR3 nucleotides are TGTGCCAGCAGCTTGGCTAGCGGGGGGTGGAGCACAGATACGCAGTATTTT. The chain carries TRBV5-4 and TRBJ2-3, with 11 bases identical to TRBD2. V was pared by 0 bases and J by 0 bases, with 3 bases of the junction left unmatched. Germline CDR1 and CDR2: SGHNT and YYREEE (reference sequence). This CDR3 has 17 amino acids.